The 8 T cell receptor beta chains listed next were all sequenced from one sample in a study of blood T cell repertoires in COVID-19. Produced via immunoSEQ multiplex PCR; TCRdb's table is partial and in-frame only. The sample lists over 80,000 clones, 87% occurring once. Material: peripheral blood. These receptors were taken from a human donor in a cohort sampled during active COVID-19.

The chain uses TRBV2 and TRBJ1-4, with 9 bases that match TRBD1. Losses at the gene ends were 4 bases for V and 3 bases for J; bases not matched to a gene: 0. The CDR3 totals 14 residues. Per germline, CDR1 SNHLY and CDR2 FYNNEI. The DNA for the CDR3 is TGTGCCAGCAGTGGGGACAGGGCTAATGAAAAACTGTTTTTT. This translates into CASSGDRANEKLFF.

The gene calls are TRBV19 and TRBJ2-3, with TRBD2 matching 10 bases. The CDR3 spans 14 residues. The germline gives CDR1 LNHDA, CDR2 SQIVND (reference sequence). J gave up 2 bases and V 6 bases, and 2 bases lay outside the gene matches. CDR3 loop: CASRTSGSTDTQYF. CDR3 DNA: TGTGCCAGTAGGACTAGCGGGTCCACAGATACGCAGTATTTT.

The rearrangement links TRBV18 to TRBJ2-2; a weak D match, TRBD2 (5 bases). The V gene's germline CDR1 is KGHSH and CDR2 LQKENI. The CDR3 is made up of 13 amino acids. V shed 2 bases and J shed 8 bases, with 9 bases lying between them. The CDR3 nucleotides are TGTGCCAGCTCACCAGGAGCGGCGGGGGAGCTGTTTTTT. Translating gives CASSPGAAGELFF.

The chain joins TRBV9 to TRBJ2-3; the D gene is possibly TRBD2 (6 bases). The CDR3 runs 19 residues. The ends were cut back, 2 bases at V and 1 base at J, with 23 bases in the middle. Looked up from germline, CDR1 is SGDLS and CDR2 is YYNGEE. CDR3 sequence (DNA): TGTGCCAGCAGCGTCCAGAAGGGAGGCGGGGCTAGCGGCACAGATACGCAGTATTTT. This codes for CASSVQKGGGASGTDTQYF.

This chain joins TRBV7-9 and TRBJ2-3; 9 bases line up with TRBD1. J was trimmed by 6 bases and V by 5 bases; bases with no gene match: 6. Per the germline V gene, CDR1 is SEHNR and CDR2 is FQNEAQ (reference sequence). This CDR3 has 14 amino acids. CDR3 coding DNA: TGTGCCAGCAGCCTACAGGGGGCCGACGATACGCAGTATTTT. Translation gives CASSLQGADDTQYF. Combining the CDR3 with reference TRBV7-9 and TRBJ2-3 gives the whole variable domain DTGVSQNPRHKITKRGQNVTFRCDPISEHNRLYWYRQTLGQGPEFLTYFQNEAQLEKSRLLSDRFSAERPKGSFSTLEIQRTEQGDSAMYLCASSLQGADDTQYFGPGTRLTVL.

The genes are TRBV6-1 and TRBJ1-2; TRBD1 might be the D (6 bases). Germline V gene data show CDR1 as MNHNS and CDR2 as SASEGT. V lost 0 bases and J lost 5, with 10 bases in between. The CDR3 covers 14 residues. The CDR3 nucleotides are TGTGCCAGCAGTGAAGCCAGGGGCCGGTATGGCTACACCTTC. Translated: CASSEARGRYGYTF.

This clone came up once. The V call is TRBV7-9, the J call TRBJ2-7, with 9 bases identical to TRBD1. The CDR3 consists of 16 residues. Germline assignment: CDR1 SEHNR and CDR2 FQNEAQ (reference sequence). The V gene end was trimmed by 4 bases and the J gene end by 7 bases; junction bases not matched to a gene: 14. The CDR3 bases are TGTGCCAGCAGCTCCCAGCCCGGGACAGGGTATAGAGAGCAGTACTTC. It yields the protein CASSSQPGTGYREQYF.

CDR3 nucleotides: TGCGCCAGCAGCTTGGCTGTACGGGACAAGTTCCCCTCTGGAAACACCATATATTTT. Encoded protein: CASSLAVRDKFPSGNTIYF. The V and J genes are TRBV5-1 and TRBJ1-3; D is perhaps TRBD1 (6 bases). This CDR3 comprises 19 residues. V dropped 0 bases and J dropped 0 bases, with 19 bases sitting between them. From germline, CDR1 is SGHRS and CDR2 YFSETQ.